These T cell receptor beta chains were read from a single sample in a study of identical twins. One entry per CDR3 protein, called by TCRdb with MiXCR from the 5' RACE reads. The table has hundreds of thousands of distinct CDR3 sequences, over 8.5% seen once. These data were also reused for a study on yellow fever vaccine responses in identical twins.

The sequenced sample consisted of PBMCs. The source of these receptors is a woman between 18 and 29 years old in good health. CDR3s include the opening cysteine and the closing phenylalanine or tryptophan. A D gene is named only where the DNA matches it firmly. Clone size is stated in some rows and not others, as once, few, many or a class when expanded.

clone_size	j_call	v_call	d_call	cdr3_nt	cdr3_aa
NA	TRBJ2-1	TRBV12-3/TRBV12-4	NA	TGTGCCAGCACCGAAGGAGGTGAGCAGTTCTTC	CASTEGGEQFF
NA	TRBJ2-7	TRBV20-1	TRBD2	TGCAGTGCTCAGCCCTCCCTTTTAGCGGGAGCCCGCTACGAGCAGTACTTC	CSAQPSLLAGARYEQYF
few	TRBJ2-1	TRBV12-3/TRBV12-4	TRBD2	TGTGCCAGCAGTTTATCGGCTAGCGGGAGAGGTTACAATGAGCAGTTCTTC	CASSLSASGRGYNEQFF
few	TRBJ2-7	TRBV28	TRBD2	TGTGCCAGCAGTTATCTAGCGGTTACCTACGAGCAGTACTTC	CASSYLAVTYEQYF
NA	TRBJ2-7	TRBV4-3	NA	TGCGCCAGCAGCCAAGAAAGCAGGAGTACCTCCTACGAGCAGTACTTC	CASSQESRSTSYEQYF
few	TRBJ2-3	TRBV9	TRBD1	TGTGCCAGCAGCGGGAGGACAGGGGGCGTCACAGATACGCAGTATTTT	CASSGRTGGVTDTQYF
many	TRBJ2-1	TRBV29-1	NA	TGCAGCGGCCGTCCCCCCGGCTACAATGAGCAGTTCTTC	CSGRPPGYNEQFF
NA	TRBJ1-4	TRBV25-1	NA	TGTGCCAGCAGCGCAACGGGACATATTAATGAAAAACTGTTTTTT	CASSATGHINEKLFF
NA	TRBJ2-1	TRBV11-2	NA	TGTGCCAGCAGCCGCCTTTGGGGGTTGGATCTTGATGAGCAGTTCTTC	CASSRLWGLDLDEQFF
few	TRBJ2-3	TRBV20-1	TRBD2	TGCAGTGCACCAGACCCGGGGGGGCAAGATACGCAGTATTTT	CSAPDPGGQDTQYF
few	TRBJ2-1	TRBV20-1	NA	TGCAGTGCTCTACTAGTGAATGAGCAGTTCTTC	CSALLVNEQFF
NA	TRBJ2-7	TRBV3-1	NA	TGTGCCAGCAGCCACCAATGGAGGGGAAAGATCGACGAGCAGTACTTC	CASSHQWRGKIDEQYF
many	TRBJ2-7	TRBV4-3	TRBD2	TGCGCCAGCAGCCAAGAAGGGGCAGCGGGATTCTCCTACGAGCAGTACTTC	CASSQEGAAGFSYEQYF
NA	TRBJ2-5	TRBV21-1	NA	TGTGCCAGCAGCACGGGCGGTGGGACAGGACCTCAAGAGACCCAGTACTTC	CASSTGGGTGPQETQYF
NA	TRBJ2-3	TRBV7-2	NA	TGTGCCAGCAGCCCAGACATGGTGGATACGCAGTATTTT	CASSPDMVDTQYF
few	TRBJ2-3	TRBV12-5	NA	TGTGCTAGTGGTTTGGGAAGAGGACAGTCCGGACCGCATTTTAATGGGTATTTT	CASGLGRGQSGPHFNGYF
NA	TRBJ2-5	TRBV12-3/TRBV12-4	TRBD2	TGTGCCAGCACCCTACTAGCGGGCTCCCAAGAGACCCAGTACTTC	CASTLLAGSQETQYF
few	TRBJ2-5	TRBV7-9	TRBD2	TGTGCCAGCAGCACTAGCGGGGGGCTCCAAGAGACCCAGTACTTC	CASSTSGGLQETQYF
NA	TRBJ2-1	TRBV28	TRBD2	TGTGCCAGCAGTTCCGGAGGACTAGCGGGGTACAATGAGCAGTTCTTC	CASSSGGLAGYNEQFF
few	TRBJ2-2	TRBV7-3	TRBD1	TGTGCCAGCAGCTTAATCTCCGCAGGGGGAATTGGGGAGCTGTTTTTT	CASSLISAGGIGELFF
NA	TRBJ2-5	TRBV25-1	TRBD1	TGTGCCAGCGGCCGGGACAGGGGGATAAAGACCCAGTACTTC	CASGRDRGIKTQYF
few	TRBJ2-1	TRBV27	TRBD2	TGTGCCAGCAGTCTATGGGGGGGGGGATCCTACAATGAGCAGTTCTTC	CASSLWGGGSYNEQFF
NA	TRBJ2-7	TRBV6-1	NA	TGTGCCAGCAGTCGACGGACTACCCAAACCCACGAGCAGTACTTC	CASSRRTTQTHEQYF
NA	TRBJ2-7	TRBV7-9	NA	TGTGCCAGCAGCCCAACCTACTACGAGCAGTACTTC	CASSPTYYEQYF
many	TRBJ2-7	TRBV3-1	TRBD1	TGTGCGACAGGGGGACGCAAAAACGAGCAGTACTTC	CATGGRKNEQYF
few	TRBJ2-2	TRBV3-1	TRBD2	TGTGCCAGCAGCCACAGACATCGGGGGGGCCGGGATACCGGGGAGCTGTTTTTT	CASSHRHRGGRDTGELFF
many	TRBJ1-4	TRBV3-1	NA	TGTGCCAGCAGCCAAGAGGACAGAAATGAAAAACTGTTTTTT	CASSQEDRNEKLFF
few	TRBJ2-4	TRBV13	TRBD1	TGTGCCAGCCGGCGGACAGGGGAATCATTCATTCAGTACTTC	CASRRTGESFIQYF
few	TRBJ2-2	TRBV5-6	TRBD1	TGTGCCAGCAGCCGGACAGGGTGGGAGCTGTTTTTT	CASSRTGWELFF
NA	TRBJ2-1	TRBV5-5	TRBD1	TGTGCCATCGGCCAGGGGGCCCTCTACAATGAGCAGTTCTTC	CAIGQGALYNEQFF
few	TRBJ2-3	TRBV18	TRBD1	TGTGCCAGCTCACCCGGACAGGAAAGGATTCGGGATACGCAGTATTTT	CASSPGQERIRDTQYF
few	TRBJ2-3	TRBV28	NA	TGTGCCAGCAGTTTACTAGCGAGGCATACGCAGTATTTT	CASSLLARHTQYF
few	TRBJ1-5	TRBV20-1	NA	TGCAGTGCTAGATCCAACTTATATCAGCCCCAGCATTTT	CSARSNLYQPQHF
many	TRBJ1-1	TRBV27	TRBD1	TGTGCCAGCAGATGGACAGGGTGGAACACTGAAGCTTTCTTT	CASRWTGWNTEAFF
few	TRBJ2-1	TRBV7-6	TRBD2	TGTGCCAGCAGCTTAGGGGACGGGAGGGCGTGGTCTTATGAGCAGTTCTTC	CASSLGDGRAWSYEQFF
few	TRBJ2-5	TRBV6-4	TRBD2	TGTGCCAGCAGTGAAGGTGGGGCTAGCGGCAAAGAGACCCAGTACTTC	CASSEGGASGKETQYF
few	TRBJ2-3	TRBV29-1	TRBD2	TGCAGCGTTGTTAGCGGGATGAATACGCAGTATTTT	CSVVSGMNTQYF
few	TRBJ2-3	TRBV12-3/TRBV12-4	NA	TGTGCCAGCAGTTCCAAGGACCTTGGAGATACGCAGTATTTT	CASSSKDLGDTQYF
NA	TRBJ1-1	TRBV28	NA	TGTGCCAGCAGTTTGATCCGGGGCGGGAACACTGAAGCTTTCTTT	CASSLIRGGNTEAFF
NA	TRBJ1-6	TRBV4-2	NA	TGTGCCAGCAGCCAAGGTGACAGGAATTCACCCCTCCACTTT	CASSQGDRNSPLHF
many	TRBJ2-2	TRBV28	NA	TGTGCCAGCAGTCCTGGGGGGGCCCCCTTGGGGGAGCTGTTTTTT	CASSPGGAPLGELFF
NA	TRBJ2-5	TRBV14	NA	TGTGCCAGCAGCCAAGTTGGAAGAGAGACCCAGTACTTC	CASSQVGRETQYF
NA	TRBJ2-7	TRBV20-1	TRBD2	TGCAGTGCTAGCCCGGGACTAGCGGGAGGCGAGCAGTACTTC	CSASPGLAGGEQYF
many	TRBJ2-7	TRBV29-1	NA	TGCAGCGTTGAAGATCCGGGGAAGGGCTACGAGCAGTACTTC	CSVEDPGKGYEQYF